This T cell receptor (beta chain) was identified during a study of OX40 agonist ivuxolimab in advanced cancers. About the study: Dose-escalation patients had hepatocellular carcinoma, melanoma, renal cell or head and neck cancer.

This CDR3 spans 15 amino acids. The junction had 13 bases not matched to a gene; V was cut back by 8 bases and J by 6 bases. CDR1 and CDR2 (germline): MGHRA, YSYEKL. Notes on this clone: The antigen remains undetermined.

The study, taken as a whole, reports: With doses of 0.1 to 3.0 mg/kg, CD4+ and CD8+ blood T cells had undergone clonal expansion by week 6. CD4+ T cells averaged fewer expanded clones than CD8+ T cells.

Data came from immunoSEQ multiplex PCR; TCRdb stores just in-frame clones and leaves some out. The sample contains over 20,000 clones, less than 90% of which appear only once. Anyone with autoimmune disease history or systemic immunosuppression was excluded. The sample in question was CD4+ or CD8+ T cells sorted from blood, obtained in a trial of the OX40 agonist ivuxolimab. This chain connects TRBV4-1 to TRBJ2-3; TRBD2 aligns across 8 bases. The TCR originated in an adult with an advanced solid tumor such as melanoma, head and neck, liver or kidney cancer. CDR3 loop: CASHPGGAPGDTQYF. In DNA form, the CDR3 reads TGCGCCAGCCATCCCGGGGGGGCTCCTGGGGATACGCAGTATTTT.